This T cell receptor beta chain comes out of a study of cytomegalovirus exposure and HLA in healthy donors. General study points: In a later analysis, DRB1 alleles had the most associated TCRs; HLA-C alleles the fewest.

The PCR made use of 60 Vbeta and 13 Jbeta primers. Here immunoSEQ multiplex PCR was the method, and the copy in TCRdb shows in-frame clones only, minus some. The sample has some 110,000 clones, roughly 85% seen once. As for this clone: Its specificity is not known.

V was trimmed by 6 bases and J by 4 bases, leaving 19 bases between them. Germline CDR1 reads MDHEN; CDR2 reads SYDVKM. The CDR3 is 16 residues long. Sequenced: PBMCs. The V and J genes are TRBV28 and TRBJ2-1; possibly TRBD1 for D (8 bases). The clonotype was recovered from a man aged 30 to 45 in good health and CMV-seropositive. Here the CDR3 reads CASSTGGGTPYNEQFF. CDR3 nucleotide sequence: TGTGCCAGCAGCACAGGGGGGGGCACCCCTTACAATGAGCAGTTCTTC.